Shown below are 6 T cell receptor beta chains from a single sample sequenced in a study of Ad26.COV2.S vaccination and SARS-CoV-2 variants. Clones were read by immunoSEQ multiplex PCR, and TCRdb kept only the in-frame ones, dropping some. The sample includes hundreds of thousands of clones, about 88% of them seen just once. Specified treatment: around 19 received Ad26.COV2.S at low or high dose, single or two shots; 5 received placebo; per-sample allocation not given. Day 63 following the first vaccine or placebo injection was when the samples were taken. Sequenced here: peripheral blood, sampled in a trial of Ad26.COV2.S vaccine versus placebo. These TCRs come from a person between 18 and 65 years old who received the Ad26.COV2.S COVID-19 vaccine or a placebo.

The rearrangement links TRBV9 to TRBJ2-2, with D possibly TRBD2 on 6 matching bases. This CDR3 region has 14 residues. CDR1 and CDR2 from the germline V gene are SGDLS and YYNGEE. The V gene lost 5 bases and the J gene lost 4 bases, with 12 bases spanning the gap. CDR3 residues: CASRPGLSTGELFF. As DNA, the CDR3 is TGTGCCAGCAGACCGGGACTCAGCACCGGGGAGCTGTTTTTT.

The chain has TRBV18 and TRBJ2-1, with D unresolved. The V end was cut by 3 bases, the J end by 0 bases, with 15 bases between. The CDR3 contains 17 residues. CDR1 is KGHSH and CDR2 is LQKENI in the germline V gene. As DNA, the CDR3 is TGTGCCAGCTCACCGCGCGCTACCAGTAGCTCCTACAATGAGCAGTTCTTC. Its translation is CASSPRATSSSYNEQFF.

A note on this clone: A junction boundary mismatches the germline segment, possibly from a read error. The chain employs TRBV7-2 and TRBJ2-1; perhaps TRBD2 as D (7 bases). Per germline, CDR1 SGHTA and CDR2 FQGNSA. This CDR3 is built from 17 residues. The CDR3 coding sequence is TGTGCCAGCAGCTTAGTTGGGTCCGGGGGGCCCCCTAATGGGCAGTTCTTC. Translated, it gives CASSLVGSGGPPNGQFF.

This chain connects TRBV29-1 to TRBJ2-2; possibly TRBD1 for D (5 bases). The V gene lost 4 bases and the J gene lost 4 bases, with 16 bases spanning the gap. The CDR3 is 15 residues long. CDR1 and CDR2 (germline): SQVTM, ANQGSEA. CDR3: CSVVRVRDFTGELFF. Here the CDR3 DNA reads TGCAGCGTTGTAAGGGTCAGGGATTTCACCGGGGAGCTGTTTTTT.

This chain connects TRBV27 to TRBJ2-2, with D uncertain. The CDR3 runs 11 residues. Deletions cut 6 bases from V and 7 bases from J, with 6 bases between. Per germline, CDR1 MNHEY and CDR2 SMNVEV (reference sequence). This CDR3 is CASRTGGELFF. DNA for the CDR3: TGTGCCAGCAGAACGGGCGGGGAGCTGTTTTTT.

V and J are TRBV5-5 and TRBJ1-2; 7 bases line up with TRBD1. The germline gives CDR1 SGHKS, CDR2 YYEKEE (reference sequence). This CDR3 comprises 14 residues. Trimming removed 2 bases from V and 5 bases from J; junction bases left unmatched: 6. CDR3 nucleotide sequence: TGTGCCAGCAGCTTACAGGGACAGAATTATGGCTACACCTTC. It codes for CASSLQGQNYGYTF.